These T cell receptor beta chains were read from a single sample in a study of cytomegalovirus exposure and HLA in healthy donors. Here immunoSEQ multiplex PCR was the method, and the copy in TCRdb shows in-frame clones only, minus some. In the table there are 160,000 or so clones, 60% to 85% of which are singletons. The specimen sequenced was PBMCs. The receptor set was obtained from a man aged 30 to 39 in good health and CMV-seropositive. The CDR3 runs from the conserved cysteine through the conserved F or W. Fields, in order: clone size, V gene, J gene, CDR3 protein. Not every row has a clone size; where given, it reads once, few, many or a size class.

abundance: NA; v_gene: TRBV7-3; j_gene: TRBJ2-7; CDR3aa: CASSLTETGIYEQYF
abundance: NA; v_gene: TRBV5-6; j_gene: TRBJ2-7; CDR3aa: CASSTRGLLDEQYF
abundance: NA; v_gene: TRBV27; j_gene: TRBJ1-5; CDR3aa: CASSLQGSNQPQHF
abundance: few; v_gene: TRBV6-5; j_gene: TRBJ1-6; CDR3aa: CASSYPGTGVGAPLHF
abundance: NA; v_gene: TRBV7-2; j_gene: TRBJ1-2; CDR3aa: CASSLGTGDFYGYTF
abundance: NA; v_gene: TRBV19; j_gene: TRBJ1-4; CDR3aa: CASTTGTGRHDNEKLFF
abundance: NA; v_gene: TRBV5-1; j_gene: TRBJ2-1; CDR3aa: CASSPRDSYNEQFF
abundance: NA; v_gene: TRBV7-9; j_gene: TRBJ2-7; CDR3aa: CASSLAQSYEQYF
abundance: NA; v_gene: TRBV25-1; j_gene: TRBJ2-3; CDR3aa: CASSPTGTGIDTQYF
abundance: NA; v_gene: TRBV7-9; j_gene: TRBJ2-5; CDR3aa: CASRPRTVQETQYF
abundance: NA; v_gene: TRBV7-9; j_gene: TRBJ2-3; CDR3aa: CASSPADTQYF
abundance: few; v_gene: TRBV1; j_gene: TRBJ2-7; CDR3aa: CTSLSANSYEQYF
abundance: NA; v_gene: TRBV4-1; j_gene: TRBJ1-1; CDR3aa: CASSQWTGNTEAFF
abundance: NA; v_gene: TRBV7-7; j_gene: TRBJ2-5; CDR3aa: CASSTPSGGGTQYF
abundance: once; v_gene: TRBV4-1; j_gene: TRBJ2-7; CDR3aa: CASSQERQSGWEQYF
abundance: few; v_gene: TRBV6-4; j_gene: TRBJ1-4; CDR3aa: CASSAGAHTNEKLFF
abundance: NA; v_gene: TRBV6-1; j_gene: TRBJ2-2; CDR3aa: CASVQGLASGELFF
abundance: NA; v_gene: TRBV4-1; j_gene: TRBJ1-5; CDR3aa: CASSQVGSNQPQHF
abundance: NA; v_gene: TRBV29-1; j_gene: TRBJ2-4; CDR3aa: CSVQDREDIQYF
abundance: NA; v_gene: TRBV7-9; j_gene: TRBJ2-3; CDR3aa: CASREGSSTDTQYF
abundance: NA; v_gene: TRBV12-5; j_gene: TRBJ1-2; CDR3aa: CASGPSRGHYGYTF
abundance: NA; v_gene: TRBV10-1; j_gene: TRBJ1-4; CDR3aa: CASSRGEAGLGEEKLFF
abundance: NA; v_gene: TRBV4-2; j_gene: TRBJ2-7; CDR3aa: CASSQEFSQPSSYEQYF
abundance: NA; v_gene: TRBV2; j_gene: TRBJ2-1; CDR3aa: CASRRDRGPYEQFF
abundance: NA; v_gene: TRBV4-1; j_gene: TRBJ2-7; CDR3aa: CASSQDWRRAPYEQYF
abundance: NA; v_gene: TRBV6-6; j_gene: TRBJ2-7; CDR3aa: CASTDRGPYEQYF
abundance: NA; v_gene: TRBV7-3; j_gene: TRBJ1-6; CDR3aa: CASSPTGGDNSPLHF
abundance: NA; v_gene: TRBV28; j_gene: TRBJ1-1; CDR3aa: CASIGDRMNTEAFF
abundance: NA; v_gene: TRBV18; j_gene: TRBJ1-1; CDR3aa: CATNLRQGNTEAFF
abundance: NA; v_gene: TRBV18; j_gene: TRBJ2-1; CDR3aa: CASSGVDSNEQFF
abundance: NA; v_gene: TRBV16; j_gene: TRBJ1-5; CDR3aa: CASSQSHSGNQPQHF
abundance: NA; v_gene: TRBV5-4; j_gene: TRBJ2-3; CDR3aa: CASSLGGESTDTQYF
abundance: NA; v_gene: TRBV7-2; j_gene: TRBJ1-2; CDR3aa: CASSPAGGNYGYTF
abundance: NA; v_gene: TRBV6-1; j_gene: TRBJ2-6; CDR3aa: CASSGAFSGANVLTF
abundance: NA; v_gene: TRBV21-1; j_gene: TRBJ1-5; CDR3aa: CASSEPGQGPNQPQHF
abundance: NA; v_gene: TRBV12-5; j_gene: TRBJ2-5; CDR3aa: CASGFGTAKYQETQYF
abundance: NA; v_gene: TRBV7-3; j_gene: TRBJ2-1; CDR3aa: CDSSLGVGRNNEQFF
abundance: few; v_gene: TRBV15; j_gene: TRBJ2-7; CDR3aa: CATSRPRQGGEQYF
abundance: NA; v_gene: TRBV6-1; j_gene: TRBJ2-2; CDR3aa: CASSRTGNTGELFF
abundance: NA; v_gene: TRBV5-1; j_gene: TRBJ2-1; CDR3aa: CASSLTGNQAEQFF
abundance: NA; v_gene: TRBV5-6; j_gene: TRBJ1-5; CDR3aa: CASSSDRVDQPQHF
abundance: once; v_gene: TRBV4-1; j_gene: TRBJ2-7; CDR3aa: CASSQVWTVSYEQYF
abundance: NA; v_gene: TRBV9; j_gene: TRBJ2-5; CDR3aa: CASSVAVEETQYF
abundance: NA; v_gene: TRBV5-1; j_gene: TRBJ2-2; CDR3aa: CASSLTGGGENTGELFF
abundance: few; v_gene: TRBV6-5; j_gene: TRBJ1-2; CDR3aa: CASTPDRSYGYTF
abundance: NA; v_gene: TRBV25-1; j_gene: TRBJ2-5; CDR3aa: CASTGLPGTQYF
abundance: NA; v_gene: TRBV5-1; j_gene: TRBJ2-5; CDR3aa: CASSLGTSNQETQYF
abundance: NA; v_gene: TRBV25-1; j_gene: TRBJ1-1; CDR3aa: CASSDGVQDGAFF
abundance: once; v_gene: TRBV2; j_gene: TRBJ1-6; CDR3aa: CASSPTTSRGRSPLHF
abundance: NA; v_gene: TRBV12-5; j_gene: TRBJ2-1; CDR3aa: CAVGTGEDNEQFF
abundance: NA; v_gene: TRBV2; j_gene: TRBJ2-1; CDR3aa: CASRATSGGAGEQFF
abundance: NA; v_gene: TRBV9; j_gene: TRBJ2-1; CDR3aa: CASSNSPVEQFF
abundance: NA; v_gene: TRBV28; j_gene: TRBJ1-5; CDR3aa: CASSPTVNSNQPQHF
abundance: NA; v_gene: TRBV5-1; j_gene: TRBJ2-1; CDR3aa: CASSPGGADNEQFF